The entry that follows covers one T cell receptor (beta chain) sequence. Via MiXCR, TCRdb re-called the 5' RACE reads, giving one row per CDR3 protein. The sample yields fewer than 900,000 distinct CDR3 sequences, around 20% seen once. The sample is drawn from a study of identical twins. This sample also belongs to another study, concerning T cells expressing NK-cell markers. That paper notes: Repertoire data for TCR beta were derived from sorted T cells (CD3+CD56+NKG2C+, CD3+CD56+NKG2C- and CD3+CD56-NKG2C+).

The sequenced material came from PBMCs. The receptor comes from a woman aged 18-30 years in good health.

The CDR3 loop reads CASSRRGWDQPQHF. In DNA form, the CDR3 reads TGTGCCAGCAGCCGTCGGGGTTGGGATCAGCCCCAGCATTTT. The rearrangement uses TRBV7-2 and TRBJ1-5; D unclear. The CDR3 consists of 14 residues. From germline, CDR1 is SGHTA and CDR2 FQGNSA. The V gene lost 5 bases and the J gene lost 5 bases, with 13 bases spanning the gap. Based on the CDR3 plus reference TRBV7-2 and TRBJ1-5, the full variable domain is GAGVSQSPSNKVTEKGKDVELRCDPISGHTALYWYRQSLGQGLEFLIYFQGNSAPDKSGLPSDRFSAERTGGSVSTLTIQRTQQEDSAVYLCASSRRGWDQPQHFGDGTRLSIL.